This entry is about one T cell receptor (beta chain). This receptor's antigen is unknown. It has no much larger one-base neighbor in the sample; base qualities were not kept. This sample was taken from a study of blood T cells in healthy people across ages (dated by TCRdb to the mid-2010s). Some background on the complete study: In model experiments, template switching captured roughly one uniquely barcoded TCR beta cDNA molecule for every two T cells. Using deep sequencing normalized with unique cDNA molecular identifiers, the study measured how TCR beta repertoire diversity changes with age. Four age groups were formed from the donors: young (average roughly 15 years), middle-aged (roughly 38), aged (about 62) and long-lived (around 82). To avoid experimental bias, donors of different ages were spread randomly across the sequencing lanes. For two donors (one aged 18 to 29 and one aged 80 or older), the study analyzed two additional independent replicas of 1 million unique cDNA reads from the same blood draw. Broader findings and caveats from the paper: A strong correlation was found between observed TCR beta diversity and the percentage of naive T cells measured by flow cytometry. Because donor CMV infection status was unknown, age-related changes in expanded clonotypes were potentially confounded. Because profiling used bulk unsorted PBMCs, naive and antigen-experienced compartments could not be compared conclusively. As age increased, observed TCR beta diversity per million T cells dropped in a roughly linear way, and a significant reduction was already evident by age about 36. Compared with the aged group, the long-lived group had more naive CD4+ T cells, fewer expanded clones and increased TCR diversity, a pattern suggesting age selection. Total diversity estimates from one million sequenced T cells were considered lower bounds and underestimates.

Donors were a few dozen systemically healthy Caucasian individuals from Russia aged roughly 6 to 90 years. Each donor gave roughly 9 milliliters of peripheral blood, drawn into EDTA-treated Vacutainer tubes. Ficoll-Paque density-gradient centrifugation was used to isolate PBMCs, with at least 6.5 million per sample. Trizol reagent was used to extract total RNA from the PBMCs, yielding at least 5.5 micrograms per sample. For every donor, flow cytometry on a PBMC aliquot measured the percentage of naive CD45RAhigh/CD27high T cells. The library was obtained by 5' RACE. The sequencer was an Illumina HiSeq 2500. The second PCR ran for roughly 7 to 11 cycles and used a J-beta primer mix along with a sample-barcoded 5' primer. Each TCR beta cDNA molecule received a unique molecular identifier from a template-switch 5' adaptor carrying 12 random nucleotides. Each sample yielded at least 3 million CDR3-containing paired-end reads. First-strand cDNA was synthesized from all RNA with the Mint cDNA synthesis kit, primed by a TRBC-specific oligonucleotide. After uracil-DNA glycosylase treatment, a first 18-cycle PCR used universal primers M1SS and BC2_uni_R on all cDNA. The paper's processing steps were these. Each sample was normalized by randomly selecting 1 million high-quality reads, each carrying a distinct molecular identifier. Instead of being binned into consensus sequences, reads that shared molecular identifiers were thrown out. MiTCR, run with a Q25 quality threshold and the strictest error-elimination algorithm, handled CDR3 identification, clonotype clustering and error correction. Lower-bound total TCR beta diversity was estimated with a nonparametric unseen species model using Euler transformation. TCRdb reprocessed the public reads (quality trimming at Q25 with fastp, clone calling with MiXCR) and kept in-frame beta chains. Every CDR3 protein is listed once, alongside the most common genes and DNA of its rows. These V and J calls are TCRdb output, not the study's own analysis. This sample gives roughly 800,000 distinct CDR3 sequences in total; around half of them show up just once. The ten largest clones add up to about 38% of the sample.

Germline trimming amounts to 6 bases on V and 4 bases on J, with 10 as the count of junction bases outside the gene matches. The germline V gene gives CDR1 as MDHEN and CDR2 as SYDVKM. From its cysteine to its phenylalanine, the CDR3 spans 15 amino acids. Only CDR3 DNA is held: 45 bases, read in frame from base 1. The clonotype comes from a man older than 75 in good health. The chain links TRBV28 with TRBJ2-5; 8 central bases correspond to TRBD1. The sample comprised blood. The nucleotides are TGTGCCAGCAGATTAGGCCAGGGGGCGGGAGAGACCCAGTACTTC. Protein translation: CASRLGQGAGETQYF. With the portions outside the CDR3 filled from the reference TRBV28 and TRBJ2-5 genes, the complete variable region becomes DVKVTQSSRYLVKRTGEKVFLECVQDMDHENMFWYRQDPGLGLRLIYFSYDVKMKEKGDIPEGYSVSREKKERFSLILESASTNQTSMYLCASRLGQGAGETQYFGPGTRLLVL.